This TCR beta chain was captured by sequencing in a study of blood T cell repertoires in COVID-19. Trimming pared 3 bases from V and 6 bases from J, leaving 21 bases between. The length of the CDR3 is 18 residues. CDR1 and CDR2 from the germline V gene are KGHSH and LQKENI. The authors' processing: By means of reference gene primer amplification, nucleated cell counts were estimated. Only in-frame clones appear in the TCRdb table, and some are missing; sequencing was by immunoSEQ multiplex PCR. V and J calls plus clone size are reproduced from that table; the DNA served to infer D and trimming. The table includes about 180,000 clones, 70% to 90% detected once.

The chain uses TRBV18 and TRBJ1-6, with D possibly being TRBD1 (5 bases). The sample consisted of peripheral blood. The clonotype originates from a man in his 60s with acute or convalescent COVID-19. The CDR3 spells CASSPASTWGVPNSPLHF. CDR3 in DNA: TGTGCCAGCTCACCCGCCTCGACATGGGGGGTCCCTAATTCACCCCTCCACTTT.